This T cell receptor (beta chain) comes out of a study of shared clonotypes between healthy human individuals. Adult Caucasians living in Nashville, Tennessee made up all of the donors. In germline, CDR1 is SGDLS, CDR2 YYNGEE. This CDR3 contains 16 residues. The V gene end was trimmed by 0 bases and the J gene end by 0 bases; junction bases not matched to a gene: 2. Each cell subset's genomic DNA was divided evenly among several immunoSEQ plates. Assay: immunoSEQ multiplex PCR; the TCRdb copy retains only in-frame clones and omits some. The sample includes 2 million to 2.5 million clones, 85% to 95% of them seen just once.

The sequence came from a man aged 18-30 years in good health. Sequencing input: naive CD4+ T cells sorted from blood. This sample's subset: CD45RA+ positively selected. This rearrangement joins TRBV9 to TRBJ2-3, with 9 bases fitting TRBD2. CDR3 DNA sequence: TGTGCCAGCAGCGTAGGGACTAGCGATAGCACAGATACGCAGTATTTT. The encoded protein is CASSVGTSDSTDTQYF. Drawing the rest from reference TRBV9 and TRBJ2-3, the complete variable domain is DSGVTQTPKHLITATGQRVTLRCSPRSGDLSVYWYQQSLDQGLQFLIQYYNGEERAKGNILERFSAQQFPDLHSELNLSSLELGDSALYFCASSVGTSDSTDTQYFGPGTRLTVL.